The 5 T cell receptor beta chains given below trace back to one sample, sequenced in a study of identical twins. TCRdb reanalysed the 5' RACE reads using MiXCR and keeps one entry per CDR3 protein. This table holds some 630,000 distinct CDR3 sequences, about 7% found once. This sample was shared with a second study, whose subject was yellow fever vaccine responses in identical twins.

Sequenced material: PBMCs. The receptors here all came from a woman under 30 in good health.

This chain links TRBV29-1 with TRBJ2-6; 8 bases map to TRBD2. Germline V gives CDR1 SQVTM, CDR2 ANQGSEA. CDR3 size: 16 residues. After removal of 0 bases from V and 2 bases from J, the junction contained 3 bases not matched to a gene. CDR3 region: CSVEDAGGPGANVLTF. CDR3 DNA sequence: TGCAGCGTTGAAGACGCGGGGGGCCCTGGGGCCAACGTCCTGACTTTC.

This clonotype was observed at least ten times. The genes are TRBV12-3 or TRBV12-4 and TRBJ2-3, with D perhaps being TRBD1 or TRBD2 (5 bases each). CDR3 length equals 12 residues. V was trimmed by 8 bases and J by 6 bases, leaving 12 bases between them. CDR3 sequence reads: CASFRWGDTQYF. As DNA, the CDR3 is TGTGCCAGCTTCCGGTGGGGGGATACGCAGTATTTT.

V usage is TRBV20-1 and J usage is TRBJ2-2; 9 bases are a match to TRBD2. V dropped 4 bases and J dropped 7; count of bases not matched to a gene: 10. The CDR3 extends over 15 amino acids. Germline CDR1 and CDR2: DFQATT and SNEGSKA (reference sequence). CDR3 sequence: CSANVAGGRLGELFF. The CDR3 DNA follows: TGCAGTGCTAACGTCGCGGGGGGGCGTCTCGGGGAGCTGTTTTTT.

Only a few counts were recorded for this clonotype. The CDR3 DNA reads as TGTGCCAGCAGTGAATGGGGGCCCCCCTTCTTC. Amino acid sequence: CASSEWGPPFF. J is TRBJ2-1 and V is TRBV6-1; D is perhaps TRBD1 (6 bases). This CDR3 has 11 residues. Germline CDR1 is MNHNS and CDR2 is SASEGT. The V and J ends lost 2 bases and 16 bases respectively, with 12 bases between them.

There are many counts of this clonotype. The chain has TRBV5-1 and TRBJ1-5; D is uncertain. The CDR3 is made up of 15 amino acids. The V end was cut by 4 bases, the J end by 3 bases, with 14 bases between. The germline V gene encodes CDR1 SGHRS and CDR2 YFSETQ. The DNA of the CDR3 is TGCGCCAGCAGCCCCAACCCCGGGAACAATCAGCCCCAGCATTTT. It translates to CASSPNPGNNQPQHF.